Sequencing of this TCR beta chain was carried out in a study of cytomegalovirus exposure and HLA in healthy donors. This CDR3 region has 15 residues. Trimming took 2 bases from V and 7 from J, leaving 14 bases between them. Per the germline V gene, CDR1 is MNHEY and CDR2 is SMNVEV (reference sequence). The PCR contained 60 Vbeta and 13 Jbeta primers. Clones were read by immunoSEQ multiplex PCR, and TCRdb kept only the in-frame ones, dropping some. The table lists tens of thousands of clones, roughly 75% of them singletons. The clonotype originates from a woman between 40 and 55 years old in good health and CMV-seronegative. Sequences were obtained from PBMCs. The V gene is TRBV27, the J gene TRBJ1-4, with a weak D call TRBD1 (6 bases). In nucleotides, the CDR3 is TGTGCCAGCAGTTTAAAAACAGGGCCGGTTGAAAAACTGTTTTTT. It encodes CASSLKTGPVEKLFF.